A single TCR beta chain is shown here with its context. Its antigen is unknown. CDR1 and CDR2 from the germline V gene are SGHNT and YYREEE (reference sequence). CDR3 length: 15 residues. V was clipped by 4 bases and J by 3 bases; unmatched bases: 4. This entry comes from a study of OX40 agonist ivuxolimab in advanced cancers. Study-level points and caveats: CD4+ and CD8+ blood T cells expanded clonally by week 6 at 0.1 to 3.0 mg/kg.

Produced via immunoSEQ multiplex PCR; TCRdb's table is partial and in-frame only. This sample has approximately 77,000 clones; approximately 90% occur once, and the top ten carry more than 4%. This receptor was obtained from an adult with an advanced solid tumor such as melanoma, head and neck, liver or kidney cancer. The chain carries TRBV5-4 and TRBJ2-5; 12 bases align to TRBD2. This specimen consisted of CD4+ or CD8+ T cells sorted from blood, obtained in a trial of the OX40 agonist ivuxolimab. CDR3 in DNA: TGTGCCAGCAGCCGAGCTAGCGGGAGGGAAGAGACCCAGTACTTC. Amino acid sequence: CASSRASGREETQYF.